These 18 T cell receptor beta chains originate from one sample sequenced in a study of cytomegalovirus exposure and HLA in healthy donors. The PCR employed 60 Vbeta primers together with 13 Jbeta primers. Only in-frame clones appear in the TCRdb table, and some are missing; sequencing was by immunoSEQ multiplex PCR. The sample carries some 150,000 clones, about 85% recorded once. Sequenced input: PBMCs. The receptors were gathered from a woman under 30 in good health and CMV-seronegative.

The chain employs TRBV19 and TRBJ2-3; 7 positions agree with TRBD2. Germline V gene lookup returns CDR1 LNHDA and CDR2 SQIVND (reference sequence). Germline trimming cut 6 bases from V and 4 bases from J; bases unmatched to any gene: 16. This CDR3 comprises 17 residues. The CDR3, as DNA: TGTGCCAGTAGGCCCTCAGCGGGACGGGGGGTCCCAGATACGCAGTATTTT. It specifies CASRPSAGRGVPDTQYF. Full variable domain (missing parts from reference TRBV19 and TRBJ2-3): DGGITQSPKYLFRKEGQNVTLSCEQNLNHDAMYWYRQDPGQGLRLIYYSQIVNDFQKGDIAEGYSVSREKKESFPLTVTSAQKNPTAFYLCASRPSAGRGVPDTQYFGPGTRLTVL.

The rearrangement uses TRBV9 and TRBJ1-6; D possibly corresponds to TRBD1 (6 bases). V was trimmed by 0 bases and J by 8 bases, leaving 9 bases between them. Germline loops: CDR1 SGDLS, CDR2 YYNGEE. The CDR3 has 14 residues. As DNA, the CDR3 is TGTGCCAGCAGCGTAGAGAACAGGGATTCACCCCTCCACTTT. Translating gives CASSVENRDSPLHF. Looking up the rest from reference TRBV9 and TRBJ1-6 gives the full variable domain: DSGVTQTPKHLITATGQRVTLRCSPRSGDLSVYWYQQSLDQGLQFLIQYYNGEERAKGNILERFSAQQFPDLHSELNLSSLELGDSALYFCASSVENRDSPLHFGNGTRLTVT.

The chain links TRBV6-5 to TRBJ2-5; TRBD1 aligns across 7 bases. The J call is in doubt because the DNA end fits TRBJ2-7 better. Looked up from germline, CDR1 is MNHEY and CDR2 is SVGAGI. CDR3 size: 13 residues. The CDR3 sequence is CASRDRVTYEQYF. CDR3 DNA: TGTGCCAGCAGAGACAGGGTTACCTACGAGCAGTACTTC.

This clone appeared once. V is TRBV7-2 and J is TRBJ1-1; D perhaps matches TRBD1 (5 bases). Germline CDR1 SGHTA, CDR2 FQGNSA. The CDR3 sequence is 13 residues long. Deletions cut 9 bases from V and 1 base from J, with 12 bases between. In DNA form, the CDR3 reads TGTGCCAGTAGGTCGCAGGGGAACACTGAAGCTTTCTTT. Translating gives CASRSQGNTEAFF.

This chain connects TRBV30 to TRBJ1-4, with 7 positions matching TRBD1. Germline lookup yields CDR1 GTSNPN and CDR2 SVGIG (reference sequence). The CDR3 is made up of 13 amino acids. J gave up 8 bases and V 3 bases, and 6 bases lay outside the gene matches. CDR3 sequence (DNA): TGTGCCTGGAGGGAACAGGGGACCGAAAAACTGTTTTTT. Protein: CAWREQGTEKLFF.

This rearrangement joins TRBV2 to TRBJ1-2, with D unresolved. This CDR3 spans 14 amino acids. Between the trimmed V and J ends, which lost 5 bases and 0 bases, there was a span of 10 bases. From germline, CDR1 is SNHLY and CDR2 FYNNEI. The chain's CDR3 is CASSTELANYGYTF. The CDR3 bases are TGTGCCAGCAGTACAGAGCTTGCTAACTATGGCTACACCTTC.

The gene calls are TRBV5-8 and TRBJ2-3, with D tentatively TRBD2 (6 bases). Germline V gene lookup returns CDR1 SGHTS and CDR2 YDEGEE. CDR3 length: 16 amino acids. Between the trimmed V and J ends, which lost 3 bases and 2 bases, there was a span of 16 bases. This CDR3 reads CASSWGTSPITDTQYF. For the CDR3, the DNA is TGTGCCAGCAGCTGGGGGACTTCCCCAATCACAGATACGCAGTATTTT.

This chain joins TRBV7-3 and TRBJ2-1; 16 positions agree with TRBD2. The CDR3 consists of 20 residues. Germline CDR1 and CDR2: SGHTA and FQGTGA. With 4 bases clipped from V and 0 bases from J, the junction kept 9 bases outside the gene matches. As DNA, the CDR3 is TGTGCCAGCAGCTCCGTCCCGGGACTAGCGGGAGGGAGCTCCTACAATGAGCAGTTCTTC. This codes for CASSSVPGLAGGSSYNEQFF.

This chain uses TRBV7-6 with TRBJ1-6; 7 positions agree with TRBD1. Germline CDR1 reads SGHVS; CDR2 reads FNYEAQ. With 5 bases clipped from V and 8 bases from J, the junction kept 12 bases outside the gene matches. This CDR3 has 16 amino acids. The CDR3 here is CASSPGQAAFDSPLHF. The CDR3 nucleotides read TGTGCCAGCAGCCCAGGACAGGCCGCCTTTGATTCACCCCTCCACTTT.

V usage is TRBV6-6 and J usage is TRBJ2-1; 7 bases map to TRBD2. The CDR3 is 16 amino acids. The V gene's germline CDR1 is MNHNY and CDR2 SVGAGI (reference sequence). The ends lost 2 bases at V and 1 base at J; junction bases unmatched: 5. The CDR3 DNA sequence: TGTGCCAGCAGTTACGAGAGCGGGATGTCCTACAATGAGCAGTTCTTC. Protein sequence: CASSYESGMSYNEQFF.

This chain uses TRBV21-1 with TRBJ2-1; TRBD1, the table's D call, was not compared with the DNA. TRBV21-1 is recorded as a pseudogene. The CDR3 is made up of 20 amino acids. CDR3 sequence: CASSKQSLTDRAQDYNEQFF. The CDR3 DNA reads as TGTGCCAGCAGCAAACAGAGTCTCACGGACAGGGCGCAGGACTACAATGAGCAGTTCTTC.

About this clone: A read error may account for a junction end that differs from germline. The rearrangement uses TRBV10-3 and TRBJ2-7; the match to TRBD2 covers 13 bases. The germline V gene has CDR1 ENHRY and CDR2 SYGVKD. The length of the CDR3 is 14 residues. CDR3 in amino acids: CASSTRLAGGEQYF. In DNA, the CDR3 is TGTGCCAGCAGTACTCGACTAGCGGGAGGCGAGCAGTACTTC.

The chain carries TRBV2 and TRBJ1-1, with D possibly TRBD1 on 6 matching bases. Germline values: CDR1 SNHLY, CDR2 FYNNEI. The CDR3 has 16 residues. V lost 10 bases and J lost 0, with 21 bases in between. The CDR3 spells CANKGWTGTLNTEAFF. In DNA, the CDR3 is TGTGCCAACAAGGGATGGACCGGGACATTGAACACTGAAGCTTTCTTT.

The gene calls are TRBV5-4 and TRBJ2-7; 9 bases are a match to TRBD1. The CDR3 covers 15 residues. After removal of 5 bases from V and 6 bases from J, the junction contained 12 bases not matched to a gene. The V gene's germline CDR1 is SGHNT and CDR2 YYREEE (reference sequence). CDR3 sequence reads: CASSYTGTGSFEQYF. CDR3 DNA: TGTGCCAGCAGTTACACCGGGACAGGGAGTTTCGAGCAGTACTTC.

The chain links TRBV4-2 to TRBJ1-4; D is uncertain. The CDR3 is 13 residues long. V shed 0 bases and J shed 8 bases, with 7 bases lying between them. The germline CDR1 and CDR2 sequences are LGHNA and YNFKEQ. The CDR3 bases are TGTGCCAGCAGCCAAGAGGTCGGGGAAAAACTGTTTTTT. The encoded protein is CASSQEVGEKLFF.

This CDR3 reads CASSSRGLYEQYF. CDR3 nucleotide sequence: TGTGCCAGCAGCTCAAGGGGGCTCTACGAGCAGTACTTC. This chain links TRBV11-2 with TRBJ2-7, with TRBD1 matching over 7 bases. V was pared by 4 bases and J by 3 bases, with 3 bases of the junction left unmatched. Germline CDR1 SGHAT, CDR2 FQNNGV. The CDR3 is made up of 13 amino acids.

The chain joins TRBV5-1 to TRBJ1-1; a possible D gene is TRBD1 (5 bases). V was clipped by 0 bases and J by 3 bases, with 12 bases between them. CDR3 length equals 15 residues. Germline-derived CDR1 and CDR2 are SGHRS and YFSETQ. The CDR3 DNA sequence: TGCGCCAGCAGCTTGGGGACAACATTAGACACTGAAGCTTTCTTT. Translation gives CASSLGTTLDTEAFF.

The chain links TRBV5-1 to TRBJ1-1; 8 bases map to TRBD1. Germline CDR1 and CDR2: SGHRS and YFSETQ. CDR3 length: 14 amino acids. The V and J ends lost 5 bases and 1 base, in that order; junction bases with no gene match: 4. The CDR3 loop is CASRYGQGNTEAFF. CDR3 DNA sequence: TGCGCCAGCAGGTACGGACAGGGGAACACTGAAGCTTTCTTT.